Shown below are 28 T cell receptor beta chains from a single sample sequenced in a study of T cells in women clearing cervical HPV infection (dated by TCRdb to 2017 to 2018). Library preparation was by the immunoSEQ multiplex PCR assay. Drawn from immuneACCESS, this table holds only the in-frame rearrangements with V and J called that TCRdb kept. Clones are partly lost; checked studies trace under half to an unresolved V gene and leave the rest unexplained. In this sample's table one finds 30,000 or so clones. The ten largest clones add up to under 4% of the sample. Sequences were obtained from blood buffy coat. Receptors were obtained from a woman aged 18 to 75 with a cervical HPV16 infection that either progressed to CIN3+ or cleared (not recorded which).

A note on this clone: With the read ending 3 residues before the CDR3 end, the germline J gene is used to fill in that end. This chain connects TRBV7-9 to TRBJ2-1; unclear D gene. CDR3 length: 14 residues. The V gene's germline CDR1 is SEHNR and CDR2 FQNEAQ (reference sequence). Trimming pared 1 base from V and 6 bases from J, leaving 10 bases between. The sequenced CDR3 bases are TGTGCCAGCAGCTTAGGCAGGAATGGCAATGAG. Translation gives CASSLGRNGNE. The whole CDR3 protein is CASSLGRNGNEQFF.

About this clone: The read halts 3 residues ahead of the CDR3 end, with the missing end drawn from the germline J gene. The V and J genes are TRBV20-1 and TRBJ2-1; 8 nucleotides line up with TRBD2. J lost 8 bases, V lost 6 bases, and 21 bases had no gene match. CDR3 length: 17 residues. The germline CDR1 and CDR2 sequences are DFQATT and SNEGSKA (reference sequence). CDR3 sequence reads: CSASSGTRFEIGYEQFF. The CDR3 DNA, read in part, is TGCAGTGCGTCCTCCGGGACTAGGTTTGAAATTGGCTATGAG.

Remarks on this clone: From the germline J gene comes the end of the CDR3, since the read stops 3 residues before it. V and J are TRBV19 and TRBJ1-4; D might be TRBD1 (5 bases). Germline CDR1 and CDR2: LNHDA and SQIVND (reference sequence). The CDR3 is 16 residues long. The CDR3 DNA, read in part, is TGTGCCAGTGCCCCAGGCCGGCTCTCTGGGGCCAACGTA. It specifies CASAPGRLSGANV. From start to end, the CDR3 is CASAPGRLSGANVLFF.

To note about this clone: The CDR3 goes on 3 residues after the read ends, and that part is filled in from the germline J gene. This chain uses TRBV24-1 with TRBJ2-1, with 7 bases lining up with TRBD2. The germline CDR1 and CDR2 sequences are KGHDR and SFDVKD. V gave up 3 bases and J gave up 8 bases; unmatched junction bases: 3. This CDR3 comprises 13 residues. The part of the CDR3 DNA that was read is TGTGCCACCAGTGATGGACTAGTCTATGAG. Translating gives CATSDGLVYE. Given in full, the CDR3 is CATSDGLVYEQFF.

About this clone: The read is 3 residues too short to cover the CDR3 end, so that end is filled in from the germline J gene. V is TRBV19 and J is TRBJ1-2; D ambiguous. This CDR3 contains 13 residues. Germline V lookup: CDR1 LNHDA, CDR2 SQIVND (reference sequence). Partial CDR3 DNA: TGTGCCAGTAGCCGCACCGGGCGCGGGGGC. Its translation is CASSRTGRGG. The entire CDR3 reads CASSRTGRGGYTF. The variable domain in full, completed from reference TRBV19 and TRBJ1-2, reads DGGITQSPKYLFRKEGQNVTLSCEQNLNHDAMYWYRQDPGQGLRLIYYSQIVNDFQKGDIAEGYSVSREKKESFPLTVTSAQKNPTAFYLCASSRTGRGGYTFGSGTRLTVV.

Regarding this clone: The CDR3 goes on 3 residues after the read ends, and that part is filled in from the germline J gene. The gene calls are TRBV20-1 and TRBJ1-5, with TRBD1 matching over 7 bases. Losses at the gene ends were 1 base for V and 8 bases for J; bases not matched to a gene: 17. CDR3 size: 17 residues. CDR1 is DFQATT and CDR2 is SNEGSKA in the germline V gene (reference sequence). CDR3 bases read: TGCAGTGCTAGAGGCCTCGGGGAGGGGGCAGCTGGCGAGCCC. Amino acids: CSARGLGEGAAGEP. The whole CDR3 reads CSARGLGEGAAGEPQHF.

Concerning this clone: The read ends 3 residues before the CDR3 terminus; that terminus is restored from the germline J gene. The gene calls are TRBV20-1 and TRBJ2-1, with 11 bases identical to TRBD2. The CDR3 has 16 residues. The J segment lost 3 bases and the V segment lost 3 bases, leaving 7 bases of the junction unmatched. Germline V CDR1 and CDR2: DFQATT, SNEGSKA (reference sequence). This CDR3 is CSARRSGRALYNEQFF. Partial CDR3 DNA: TGCAGTGCTAGGCGTAGCGGGAGGGCCCTCTACAATGAG.

As to this clone: The CDR3 goes on 3 residues after the read ends, and that part is filled in from the germline J gene. The J gene is TRBJ2-3, the V gene TRBV7-3; 8 bases are a match to TRBD2. Germline V gene data show CDR1 as SGHTA and CDR2 as FQGTGA. J gave up 0 bases and V 6 bases, and 2 bases lay outside the gene matches. The CDR3 runs 14 residues. The covered CDR3 bases are TGTGCCAGCAGAACTAGCGGTAGCACAGATACG. It yields the protein CASRTSGSTDT. In full, the CDR3 is CASRTSGSTDTQYF. Using reference TRBV7-3 and TRBJ2-3 for the parts outside the CDR3, the full variable domain is GAGVSQTPSNKVTEKGKYVELRCDPISGHTALYWYRQSLGQGPEFLIYFQGTGAADDSGLPNDRFFAVRPEGSVSTLKIQRTERGDSAVYLCASRTSGSTDTQYFGPGTRLTVL.

On this clone itself: Coverage ceases 3 residues before the CDR3 finishes, and the germline J gene fills in the end. J is TRBJ2-3 and V is TRBV7-8, with D tentatively TRBD1 (5 bases). This CDR3 has 15 amino acids. CDR1 and CDR2 from the germline V gene are SGHVS and FQNEAQ. Partial CDR3 DNA: TGTGCCAGCAGCTCTGCAGGGTTGAGCAATCAGCCG. This sequence encodes CASSSAGLSNQP. The full CDR3 protein is CASSSAGLSNQPQYF. Looking up the rest from reference TRBV7-8 and TRBJ2-3 gives the full variable domain: GAGVSQSPRYKVAKRGQDVALRCDPISGHVSLFWYQQALGQGPEFLTYFQNEAQLDKSGLPSDRFFAERPEGSVSTLKIQRTQQEDSAVYLCASSSAGLSNQPQYFGPGTRLTVL.

Details on this clone: The CDR3 extends 3 residues past the end of the read, so its final part is completed from the germline J gene. This chain uses TRBV11-2 with TRBJ2-2; D might be TRBD1 or TRBD2, each matching 5 bases. Germline V gives CDR1 SGHAT, CDR2 FQNNGV. The CDR3 extends over 14 amino acids. V was cut by 1 base and J by 5 bases, with 8 bases left in between. CDR3 loop: CASSLARGTGELFF. The sequenced CDR3 bases are TGTGCCAGCAGCTTAGCGAGGGGTACCGGGGAG.

Notes on this clone: The sequence runs out 3 residues before the end of the CDR3; the remainder is reconstructed from the germline J gene. The V and J genes are TRBV29-1 and TRBJ2-7, with D possibly TRBD1 on 6 matching bases. Germline loops: CDR1 SQVTM, CDR2 ANQGSEA. There are 12 residues in the CDR3. V shed 7 bases and J shed 2 bases, with 12 bases lying between them. The chain's CDR3 is CSAGQTAYEQYF. CDR3 DNA, as far as it was read: TGCAGCGCCGGACAGACAGCCTACGAG.

A remark on this clone: The read terminates 3 residues before the CDR3 end, so the remaining end is supplied by the germline J gene. This chain uses TRBV30 with TRBJ2-5; no clear D gene. The germline V gene has CDR1 GTSNPN and CDR2 SVGIG (reference sequence). Between the trimmed V and J ends, which lost 3 bases and 5 bases, there was a span of 7 bases. The CDR3 loop spans 11 amino acids. The chain's CDR3 is CAWRVAETQYF. The CDR3 bases that were read are TGTGCCTGGAGGGTTGCGGAGACC.

To note about this clone: The CDR3 end lies 3 residues beyond the end of the read and is filled in from the germline J gene. This chain connects TRBV5-1 to TRBJ2-5; tentative D call: TRBD2 (5 bases). This CDR3 comprises 13 residues. The ends were cut back, 0 bases at V and 7 bases at J, with 10 bases in the middle. Germline-derived CDR1 and CDR2 are SGHRS and YFSETQ. CDR3 sequence: CASSLGAAGTQYF. Partial CDR3 DNA: TGCGCCAGCAGCTTGGGGGCTGCGGGGACC.

With respect to this clone: With the read ending 3 residues before the CDR3 end, the germline J gene is used to fill in that end. The V gene is TRBV10-3, the J gene TRBJ1-5; TRBD1 matches at 7 bases. The germline V gene encodes CDR1 ENHRY and CDR2 SYGVKD. After removal of 2 bases from V and 6 bases from J, the junction contained 4 bases not matched to a gene. The CDR3 has 14 residues. The CDR3 DNA, read in part, is TGTGCCATCAGTGAGGGACAGGAAGGTCAGCCC. This encodes CAISEGQEGQP. The complete CDR3 sequence is CAISEGQEGQPQHF.

In the case of this clone: Coverage ceases 3 residues before the CDR3 finishes, and the germline J gene fills in the end. The chain employs TRBV11-2 and TRBJ2-1; D ambiguous. Germline V gene lookup returns CDR1 SGHAT and CDR2 FQNNGV. The CDR3 runs to 14 residues. The V gene lost 0 bases and the J gene lost 4 bases, with 7 bases spanning the gap. CDR3 region: CASSLEGVYNEQFF. The sequenced part of the CDR3 DNA is TGTGCCAGCAGCTTAGAGGGCGTATACAATGAG.

The CDR3 is CASAIGGQGYDYTF. CDR3 DNA (partial): TGTGCCAGTGCCATAGGCGGACAGGGCTACGAC. J is TRBJ1-2 and V is TRBV19; 8 bases align to TRBD1. The read finishes 3 residues shy of the CDR3 end, and the germline J gene is used to complete it. Germline V gives CDR1 LNHDA, CDR2 SQIVND (reference sequence). The CDR3 sequence is 14 residues long.

Worth noting for this clone: Read coverage stops 3 residues before the CDR3 terminus; the germline J gene supplies the remainder. This chain uses TRBV20-1 with TRBJ2-7; TRBD2 matches at 13 bases. This CDR3 has 14 amino acids. Trimming at V came to 1 base and at J to 4 bases, leaving 1 base not matched to a gene. The germline CDR1 and CDR2 sequences are DFQATT and SNEGSKA (reference sequence). The covered CDR3 bases are TGCAGTGCTAGAGTACTAGCGGGAGGGTACGAG. As protein: CSARVLAGGYE. The full CDR3 protein reads CSARVLAGGYEQYF.

Remarks on this clone: Read sequence stops 3 residues before the CDR3 end, and the germline J gene provides the missing end. V gene TRBV7-2 combines with J gene TRBJ1-1, with a tentative D call TRBD1 (6 bases). The CDR3 has 15 residues. In germline, CDR1 is SGHTA, CDR2 FQGNSA. V was clipped by 2 bases and J by 2 bases, with 12 bases between them. CDR3 amino acids: CASSLRGHRNTEAFF. CDR3 bases read: TGTGCCAGCAGCTTAAGGGGACATCGAAACACTGAA.

To note about this clone: The CDR3 extends 3 residues past the end of the read, so its final part is completed from the germline J gene. The chain links TRBV19 to TRBJ1-2, with D hard to call. Germline V lookup: CDR1 LNHDA, CDR2 SQIVND (reference sequence). The CDR3 extends over 13 amino acids. Trimming removed 7 bases at V and 0 bases at J, with 9 bases between. CDR3 in amino acids: CASTTVSNYGYTF. CDR3 DNA (partial): TGTGCCAGTACTACTGTATCTAACTATGGC.

Note on this clone: The DNA ends 3 residues before the CDR3 does, and the rest of the CDR3 is filled in from the germline J gene. The chain recombines TRBV7-9 with TRBJ1-2, with 8 bases that match TRBD1. CDR1 and CDR2 (germline): SEHNR, FQNEAQ (reference sequence). CDR3 length: 13 residues. The CDR3 DNA, read in part, is TGTGCCAGCAGCCAGACAGGGGTGAACATC. This encodes CASSQTGVNI. The whole CDR3 protein reads CASSQTGVNIYTF.

As for this clone: A junction end diverges from the germline sequence, so it may reflect a read error. Coverage ceases 3 residues before the CDR3 finishes, and the germline J gene fills in the end. The chain combines TRBV20-1 with TRBJ2-7, with D tentatively TRBD2 (7 bases). The CDR3 length is 13 residues. CDR1 DFQATT and CDR2 SNEGSKA come from the germline V gene (reference sequence). Here the CDR3 reads CSVRGGVSYEQYF. CDR3 DNA (partial): TGCAGTGTTAGAGGGGGGGTATCCTACGAG.

Details on this clone: Read coverage stops 3 residues before the CDR3 terminus; the germline J gene supplies the remainder. Within the sample, other DNA sequences also encode this same CDR3. The chain couples TRBV5-4 to TRBJ1-1; the D gene is possibly TRBD1 (5 bases). CDR1 and CDR2 (germline): SGHNT, YYREEE (reference sequence). There are 13 residues in the CDR3. The part of the CDR3 DNA that was read is TGTGCCAGCAGCTTGGCAGGGAATAGCGAA. It yields the protein CASSLAGNSE. The full CDR3 is CASSLAGNSEAFF.

To note about this clone: The CDR3 end falls 3 residues outside the read, so it is completed with the germline J gene. The chain joins TRBV7-6 to TRBJ1-1; D is possibly TRBD1 (6 bases). Deletions cut 5 bases from V and 7 bases from J, with 11 bases between. CDR1 is SGHVS and CDR2 is FNYEAQ in the germline V gene. This CDR3 has 12 amino acids. The CDR3: CASSDPGDEAFF. CDR3 DNA, as far as it was read: TGTGCCAGCAGCGACCCAGGGGATGAA.

With regard to this clone: With the read ending 3 residues before the CDR3 end, the germline J gene is used to fill in that end. V and J are TRBV5-1 and TRBJ1-2, with D perhaps matching TRBD1 (6 bases). CDR1 and CDR2 from the germline V gene are SGHRS and YFSETQ. V was clipped by 4 bases and J by 3 bases, with 10 bases between them. CDR3 length: 13 amino acids. Incomplete CDR3 DNA: TGCGCCAGCAGCCTGTGGACAGACTATGGC. Its protein is CASSLWTDYG. The entire CDR3 reads CASSLWTDYGYTF.

The DNA read from the CDR3 is TGCGCCAGCAAGGGGGAGGATAACTATGGC. It codes for CASKGEDNYG. The complete CDR3 sequence is CASKGEDNYGYTF. This chain uses TRBV5-1 with TRBJ1-2; tentative D call: TRBD1 (6 bases). The sequenced fragment ends 3 residues before the CDR3 boundary, so the rest is inferred from the germline J gene. CDR3 length equals 13 residues. The ends were cut back, 6 bases at V and 1 base at J, with 10 bases in the middle. The germline V gene encodes CDR1 SGHRS and CDR2 YFSETQ.

Note on this clone: The read falls 3 residues short of the CDR3 end, and the missing part is taken from the germline J gene. The V and J genes are TRBV30 and TRBJ1-2; D ambiguous. Germline V CDR1 and CDR2: GTSNPN, SVGIG (reference sequence). The CDR3 runs 16 residues. The CDR3 sequence: CAWSGPGGRVTNTYTF. Incomplete CDR3 DNA: TGTGCCTGGAGTGGGCCAGGCGGGAGAGTCACAAATACC. The whole variable domain, filled in from reference TRBV30 and TRBJ1-2, reads SQTIHQWPATLVQPVGSPLSLECTVEGTSNPNLYWYRQAAGRGLQLLFYSVGIGQISSEVPQNLSASRPQDRQFILSSKKLLLSDSGFYLCAWSGPGGRVTNTYTFGSGTRLTVV.

On this clone: The germline gene is not matched at one end of the junction; a read error may be the cause. The read comes to an end 3 residues before the CDR3 does, leaving the germline J gene to fill in the end. This chain links TRBV4-2 with TRBJ2-2, with 14 bases lining up with TRBD2. In germline, CDR1 is LGHNA, CDR2 YNFKEQ. The length of the CDR3 is 17 residues. The sequenced part of the CDR3 DNA is TGCGCCAGCAGCCAAGAACCGGGACTAGCGGGAGCCGGGGAG. It codes for CASSQEPGLAGAGE. The CDR3 as a whole reads CASSQEPGLAGAGELFF.

Comment on this clone: The CDR3 is cut off 3 residues early in the read; its end comes from the germline J gene. The chain joins TRBV7-8 to TRBJ1-6, with D unresolved. With 6 bases removed from V and 5 bases from J, the gap between germline ends came to 11 bases. The CDR3 is 14 residues long. The germline CDR1 and CDR2 sequences are SGHVS and FQNEAQ. This CDR3 reads CASRELRDNSPLHF. Incomplete CDR3 DNA: TGTGCCAGCAGAGAATTGAGGGATAATTCACCC. The full variable domain, rest sourced from reference TRBV7-8 and TRBJ1-6, is GAGVSQSPRYKVAKRGQDVALRCDPISGHVSLFWYQQALGQGPEFLTYFQNEAQLDKSGLPSDRFFAERPEGSVSTLKIQRTQQEDSAVYLCASRELRDNSPLHFGNGTRLTVT.